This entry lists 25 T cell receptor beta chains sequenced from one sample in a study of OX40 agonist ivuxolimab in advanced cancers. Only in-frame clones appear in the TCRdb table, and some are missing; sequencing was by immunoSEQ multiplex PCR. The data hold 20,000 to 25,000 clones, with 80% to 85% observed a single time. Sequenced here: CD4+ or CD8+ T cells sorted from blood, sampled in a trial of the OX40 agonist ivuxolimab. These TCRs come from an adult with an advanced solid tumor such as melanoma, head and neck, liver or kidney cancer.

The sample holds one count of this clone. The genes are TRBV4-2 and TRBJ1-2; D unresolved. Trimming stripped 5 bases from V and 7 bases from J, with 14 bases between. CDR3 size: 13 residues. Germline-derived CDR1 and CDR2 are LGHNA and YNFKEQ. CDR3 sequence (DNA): TGTGCCAGCAGCTTACCCCCCCCGTTTGGCTACACCTTC. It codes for CASSLPPPFGYTF.

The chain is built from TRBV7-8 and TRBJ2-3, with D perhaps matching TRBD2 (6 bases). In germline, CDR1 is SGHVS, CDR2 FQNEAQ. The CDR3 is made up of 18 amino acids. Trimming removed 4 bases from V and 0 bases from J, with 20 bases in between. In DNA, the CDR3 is TGTGCCAGCAGCTCCCCCCGGCGGACGGGAGTTAGCACAGATACGCAGTATTTT. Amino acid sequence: CASSSPRRTGVSTDTQYF.

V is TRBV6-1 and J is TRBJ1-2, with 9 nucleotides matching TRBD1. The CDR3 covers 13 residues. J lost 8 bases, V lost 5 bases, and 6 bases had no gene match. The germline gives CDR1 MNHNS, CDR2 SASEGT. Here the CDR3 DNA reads TGTGCCAGCAGTTTAAGGGACAGGGAGGGCTACACCTTC. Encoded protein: CASSLRDREGYTF.

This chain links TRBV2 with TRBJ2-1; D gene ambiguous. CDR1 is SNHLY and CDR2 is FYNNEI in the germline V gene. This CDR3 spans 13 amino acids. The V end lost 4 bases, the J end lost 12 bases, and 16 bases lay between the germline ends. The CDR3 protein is CASSVMGTPSQFF. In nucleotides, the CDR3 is TGTGCCAGCAGTGTGATGGGCACTCCATCGCAGTTCTTC.

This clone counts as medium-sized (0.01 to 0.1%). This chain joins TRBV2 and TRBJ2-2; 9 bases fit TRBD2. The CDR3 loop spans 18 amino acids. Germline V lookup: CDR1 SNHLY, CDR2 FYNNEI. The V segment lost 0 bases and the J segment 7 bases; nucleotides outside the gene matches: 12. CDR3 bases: TGTGCCAGCAGTGAAGCGGAAGCGGGGGGCATCAGGGACGGGGAGCTGTTTTTT. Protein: CASSEAEAGGIRDGELFF.

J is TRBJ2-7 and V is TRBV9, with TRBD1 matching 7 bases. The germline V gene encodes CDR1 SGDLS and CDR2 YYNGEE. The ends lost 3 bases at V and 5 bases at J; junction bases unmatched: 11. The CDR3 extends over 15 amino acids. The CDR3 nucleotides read TGTGCCAGCAGCGGACACGACAGGGCCGTCGACGAGCAGTACTTC. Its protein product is CASSGHDRAVDEQYF.

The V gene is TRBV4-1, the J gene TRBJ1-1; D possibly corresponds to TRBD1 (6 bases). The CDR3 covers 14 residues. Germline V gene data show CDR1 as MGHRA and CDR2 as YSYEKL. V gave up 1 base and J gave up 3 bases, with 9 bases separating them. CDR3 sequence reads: CASSQVEGDTEAFF. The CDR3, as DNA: TGCGCCAGCAGCCAAGTGGAGGGGGACACTGAAGCTTTCTTT.

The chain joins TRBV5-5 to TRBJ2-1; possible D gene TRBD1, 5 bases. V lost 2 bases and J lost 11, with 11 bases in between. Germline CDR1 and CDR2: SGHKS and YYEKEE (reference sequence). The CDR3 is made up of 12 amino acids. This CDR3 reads CASSFRQGKQFF. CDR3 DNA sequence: TGTGCCAGCAGCTTTCGGCAGGGCAAGCAGTTCTTC.

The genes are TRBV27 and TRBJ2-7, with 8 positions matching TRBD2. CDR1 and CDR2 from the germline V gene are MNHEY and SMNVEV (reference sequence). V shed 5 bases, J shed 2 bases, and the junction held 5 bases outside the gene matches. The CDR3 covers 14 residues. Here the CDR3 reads CASSTLAVPYEQYF. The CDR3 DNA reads TGTGCCAGCAGTACACTAGCGGTCCCCTACGAGCAGTACTTC.

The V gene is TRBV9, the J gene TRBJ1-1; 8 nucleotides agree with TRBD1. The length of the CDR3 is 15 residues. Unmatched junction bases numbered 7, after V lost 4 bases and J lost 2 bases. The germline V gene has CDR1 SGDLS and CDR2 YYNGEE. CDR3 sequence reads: CASSSWTGINTEAFF. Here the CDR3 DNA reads TGTGCCAGCAGCTCATGGACAGGGATTAACACTGAAGCTTTCTTT.

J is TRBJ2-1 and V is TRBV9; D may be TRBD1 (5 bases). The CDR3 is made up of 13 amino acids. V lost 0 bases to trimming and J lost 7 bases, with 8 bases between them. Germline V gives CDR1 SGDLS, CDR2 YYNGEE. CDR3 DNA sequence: TGTGCCAGCAGCGTAGGGACAAAAAATGAGCAGTTCTTC. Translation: CASSVGTKNEQFF. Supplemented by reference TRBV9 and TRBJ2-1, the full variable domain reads DSGVTQTPKHLITATGQRVTLRCSPRSGDLSVYWYQQSLDQGLQFLIQYYNGEERAKGNILERFSAQQFPDLHSELNLSSLELGDSALYFCASSVGTKNEQFFGPGTRLTVL.

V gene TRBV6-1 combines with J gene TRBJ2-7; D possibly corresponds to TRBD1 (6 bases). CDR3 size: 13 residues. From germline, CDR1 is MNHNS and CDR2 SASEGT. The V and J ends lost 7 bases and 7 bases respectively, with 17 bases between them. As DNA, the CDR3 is TGTGCCAGCACTAGGGACAACCTCCAGGAGCAGTACTTC. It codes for CASTRDNLQEQYF.

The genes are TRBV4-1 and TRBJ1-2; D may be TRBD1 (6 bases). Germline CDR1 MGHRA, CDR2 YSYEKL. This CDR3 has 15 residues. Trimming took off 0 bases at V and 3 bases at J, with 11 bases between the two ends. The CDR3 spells CASSQDWGTHYGYTF. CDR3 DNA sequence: TGCGCCAGCAGCCAAGATTGGGGGACACACTATGGCTACACCTTC.

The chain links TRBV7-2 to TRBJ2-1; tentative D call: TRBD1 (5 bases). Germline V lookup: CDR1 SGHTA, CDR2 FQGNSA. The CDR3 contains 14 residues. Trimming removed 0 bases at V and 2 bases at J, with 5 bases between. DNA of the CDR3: TGTGCCAGCAGCTTAGCCAGGGCCTACAATGAGCAGTTCTTC. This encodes CASSLARAYNEQFF.

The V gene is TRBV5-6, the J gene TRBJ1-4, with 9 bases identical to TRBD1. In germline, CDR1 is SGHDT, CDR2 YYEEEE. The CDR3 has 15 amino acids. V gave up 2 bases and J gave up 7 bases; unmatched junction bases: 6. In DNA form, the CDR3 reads TGTGCCAGCAGCTTAGGGGACAGGGTTTTTGAAAAACTGTTTTTT. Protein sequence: CASSLGDRVFEKLFF.

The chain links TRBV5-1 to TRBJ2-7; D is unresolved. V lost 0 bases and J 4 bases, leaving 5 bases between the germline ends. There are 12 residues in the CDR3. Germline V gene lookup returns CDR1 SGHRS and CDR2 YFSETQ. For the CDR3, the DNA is TGCGCCAGCAGCTTGGACGGGTACGAGCAGTACTTC. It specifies CASSLDGYEQYF.

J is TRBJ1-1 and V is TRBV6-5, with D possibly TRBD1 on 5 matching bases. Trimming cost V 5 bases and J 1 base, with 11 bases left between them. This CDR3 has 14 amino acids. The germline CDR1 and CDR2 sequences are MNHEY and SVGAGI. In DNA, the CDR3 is TGTGCCAGCAGTCAGGGCAGGGCGAACACTGAAGCTTTCTTT. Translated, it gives CASSQGRANTEAFF.

CDR3 protein: CASSLGTGINEQYF. Written as DNA, the CDR3 is TGTGCCAGCAGCTTAGGGACAGGGATCAACGAGCAGTACTTC. The chain uses TRBV7-9 and TRBJ2-7; the match to TRBD1 covers 8 bases. The CDR3 consists of 14 residues. Germline CDR1 SEHNR, CDR2 FQNEAQ (reference sequence). V shed 1 base and J 5 bases; nucleotides not matched to a gene: 4.

The CDR3 region is CASTPIAGGRGETQYF. Written as DNA, the CDR3 is TGTGCCAGCACCCCCATAGCGGGGGGTAGGGGAGAGACCCAGTACTTC. The chain combines TRBV7-6 with TRBJ2-5, with 10 bases aligning to TRBD2. The CDR3 is made up of 16 amino acids. With 7 bases clipped from V and 4 bases from J, the junction kept 12 bases outside the gene matches. Germline assignment: CDR1 SGHVS and CDR2 FNYEAQ.

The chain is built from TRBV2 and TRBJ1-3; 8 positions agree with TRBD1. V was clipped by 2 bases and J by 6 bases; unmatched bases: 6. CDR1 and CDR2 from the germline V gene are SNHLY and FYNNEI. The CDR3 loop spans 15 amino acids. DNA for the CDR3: TGTGCCAGCAGTGAACGCGGGCAGGGGGCAAACACCATATATTTT. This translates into CASSERGQGANTIYF.

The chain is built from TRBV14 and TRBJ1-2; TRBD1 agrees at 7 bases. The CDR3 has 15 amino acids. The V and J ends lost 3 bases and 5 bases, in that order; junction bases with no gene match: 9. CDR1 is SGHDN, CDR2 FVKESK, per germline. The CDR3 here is CASSHTGATGYGYTF. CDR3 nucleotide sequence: TGTGCCAGCAGCCACACAGGGGCCACCGGGTATGGCTACACCTTC.

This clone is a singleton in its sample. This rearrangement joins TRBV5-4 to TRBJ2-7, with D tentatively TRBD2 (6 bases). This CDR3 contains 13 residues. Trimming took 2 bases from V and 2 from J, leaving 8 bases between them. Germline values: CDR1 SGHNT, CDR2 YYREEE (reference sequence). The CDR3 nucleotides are TGTGCCAGCAGCTTAGGAGGGACCTACGAGCAGTACTTC. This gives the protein CASSLGGTYEQYF.

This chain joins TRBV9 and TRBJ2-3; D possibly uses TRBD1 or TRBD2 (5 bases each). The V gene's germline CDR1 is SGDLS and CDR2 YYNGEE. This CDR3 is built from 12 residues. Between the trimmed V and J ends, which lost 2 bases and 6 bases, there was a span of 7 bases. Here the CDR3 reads CASSVGEDTQYF. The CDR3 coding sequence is TGTGCCAGCAGCGTGGGGGAGGATACGCAGTATTTT.

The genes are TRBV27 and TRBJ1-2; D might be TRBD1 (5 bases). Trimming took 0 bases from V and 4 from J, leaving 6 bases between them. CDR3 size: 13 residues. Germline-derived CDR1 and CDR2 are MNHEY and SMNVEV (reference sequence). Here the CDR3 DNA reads TGTGCCAGCAGTTTATCCGGGACCTATGGCTACACCTTC. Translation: CASSLSGTYGYTF.

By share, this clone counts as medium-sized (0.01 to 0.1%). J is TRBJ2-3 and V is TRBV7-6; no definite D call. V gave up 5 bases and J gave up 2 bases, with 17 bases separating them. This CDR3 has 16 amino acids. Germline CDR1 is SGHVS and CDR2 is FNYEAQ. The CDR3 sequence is CASSPRAVVLTDTQYF. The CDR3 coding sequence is TGTGCCAGCAGCCCTCGGGCGGTAGTTCTCACAGATACGCAGTATTTT.